This T cell receptor (beta chain) is from a study of monozygotic twins with inflammatory bowel disease. UMIs that included a 6-nucleotide sample barcode were added by template switching, which took place during cDNA synthesis. Two nested PCRs, of approximately 16 and 9 cycles, processed TCRalpha and TCRbeta cDNA. TCRdb re-called the 5' RACE reads; one entry per CDR3 protein, DNA not given. The listing contains approximately 100,000 distinct CDR3 sequences. This clonotype originated in a human donor with ulcerative colitis or Crohn's disease, or a healthy co-twin of an affected twin (not recorded which). The sample consisted of blood.

The CDR3 protein is CSVEGAPISYNEQFF. The V and J genes are TRBV29-1 and TRBJ2-1; with no DNA, the TCRdb D assignment of TRBD1 cannot be verified. The CDR3 loop spans 15 amino acids. Germline CDR1 is SQVTM and CDR2 is ANQGSEA.